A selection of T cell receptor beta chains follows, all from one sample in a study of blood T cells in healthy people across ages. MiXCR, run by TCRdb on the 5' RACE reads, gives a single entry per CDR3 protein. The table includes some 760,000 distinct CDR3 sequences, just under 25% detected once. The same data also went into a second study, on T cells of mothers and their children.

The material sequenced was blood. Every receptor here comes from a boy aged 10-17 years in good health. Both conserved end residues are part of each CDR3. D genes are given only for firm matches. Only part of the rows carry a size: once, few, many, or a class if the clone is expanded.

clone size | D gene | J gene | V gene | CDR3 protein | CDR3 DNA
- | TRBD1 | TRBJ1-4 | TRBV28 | CASSTTGVPNEKLFF | TGTGCCAGCAGTACTACAGGGGTACCTAATGAAAAACTGTTTTTT
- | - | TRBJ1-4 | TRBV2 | CASSDRTGGTNEKLFF | TGTGCCAGCAGTGATCGAACGGGGGGAACTAATGAAAAACTGTTTTTT
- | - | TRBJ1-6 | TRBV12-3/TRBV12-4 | CASSYSGFGYNSPLHF | TGTGCCAGCAGTTATTCGGGGTTCGGCTATAATTCACCCCTCCACTTT
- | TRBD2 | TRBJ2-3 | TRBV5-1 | CASSTGMGLAGTDTQYF | TGCGCCAGCAGCACCGGGATGGGACTAGCGGGCACAGATACGCAGTATTTT
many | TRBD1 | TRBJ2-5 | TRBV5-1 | CASSLGTGKETQYF | TGTGCCAGCAGCCTAGGGACAGGCAAAGAGACCCAGTACTTC
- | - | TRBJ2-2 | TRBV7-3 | CASSLNRLNTGELFF | TGTGCCAGCAGCTTAAACAGATTAAACACCGGGGAGCTGTTTTTT
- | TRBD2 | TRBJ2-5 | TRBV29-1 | CSVEDLREAELQETQYF | TGCAGCGTTGAAGATCTCCGGGAGGCAGAACTTCAAGAGACCCAGTACTTC
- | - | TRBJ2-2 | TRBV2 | CASMVTENTGELFF | TGTGCCAGCATGGTTACAGAGAACACCGGGGAGCTGTTTTTT
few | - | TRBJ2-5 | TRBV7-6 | CAGSRGGTQYF | TGTGCCGGATCACGTGGTGGGACCCAGTACTTC
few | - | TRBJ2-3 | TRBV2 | CASRPSSDTQYF | TGTGCCAGCAGACCTTCGTCAGATACGCAGTATTTT
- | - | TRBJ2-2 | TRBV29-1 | CSGGVNTGELFF | TGCAGTGGGGGCGTGAACACCGGGGAGCTGTTTTTT
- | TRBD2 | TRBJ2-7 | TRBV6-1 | CASNKGRTSGSLYEQYF | TGTGCCAGCAACAAAGGGCGGACTAGCGGGAGTCTCTACGAGCAGTACTTC
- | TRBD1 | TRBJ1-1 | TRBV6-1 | CASSPRQGAGTEAFF | TGTGCCAGCAGTCCTAGACAGGGGGCAGGCACTGAAGCTTTCTTT
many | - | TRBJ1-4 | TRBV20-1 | CSAQVGGGQEKLFF | TGCAGTGCCCAGGTTGGGGGCGGTCAGGAAAAACTGTTTTTT
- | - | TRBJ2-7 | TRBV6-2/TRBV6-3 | CASRARSTGLYEQYF | TGTGCCAGCAGAGCTAGGTCCACCGGCCTCTACGAGCAGTACTTC
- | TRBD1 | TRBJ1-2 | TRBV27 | CASKTGTGSYTF | TGTGCCAGCAAAACCGGGACAGGCTCCTACACCTTC
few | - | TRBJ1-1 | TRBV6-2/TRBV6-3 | CASSTGLATEAFF | TGTGCCAGCAGTACAGGGCTGGCCACTGAAGCTTTCTTT
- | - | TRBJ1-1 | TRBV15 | CATSARDSYTEAFF | TGTGCCACCAGCGCTCGGGACTCCTACACTGAAGCTTTCTTT
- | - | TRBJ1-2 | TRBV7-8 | CASSPRQPNYGYTF | TGTGCCAGCAGCCCCCGACAGCCTAACTATGGCTACACCTTC
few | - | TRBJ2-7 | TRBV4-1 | CASSQEPRASSYEQYF | TGCGCCAGCAGCCAAGAGCCCAGGGCCTCATCCTACGAGCAGTACTTC
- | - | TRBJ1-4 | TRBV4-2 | CASSRKGDTNEKLFF | TGTGCCAGCAGCAGGAAGGGGGATACGAATGAAAAACTGTTTTTT
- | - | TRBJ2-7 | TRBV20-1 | CSAGTSSYEQYF | TGCAGCGCCGGGACTTCGTCCTACGAGCAGTACTTC
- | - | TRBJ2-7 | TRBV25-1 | CARFARSREQYF | TGTGCCAGGTTTGCCAGGTCCCGGGAGCAGTACTTC
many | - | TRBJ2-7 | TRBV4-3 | CASSQGVSANEQYF | TGCGCCAGCAGCCAAGGAGTGTCGGCTAATGAGCAGTACTTC
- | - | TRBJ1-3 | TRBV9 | CASSPDPGGFSGNTIYF | TGTGCCAGCAGCCCGGATCCTGGGGGGTTCTCTGGAAACACCATATATTTT